This T cell receptor (beta chain) was recorded in a study of CD4+ T cells in melanoma. Whole-study results and caveats: A reported correlation linked neoantigen-specific CD4+ T cells to CD8+, macrophage and B cell function.

The table lists this clone with a few counts. Its antigen is not identified. Generated by immunoSEQ multiplex PCR, the TCRdb table keeps only in-frame clones and is missing some. Counted here are more than 8,500 clones, approximately 69% occurring once; the ten biggest clones make up around a fifth. The origin of this receptor is a human donor with melanoma. The sequenced sample consisted of peripheral blood.

The CDR3 is CSVAADPATNEKLFF. CDR3 coding DNA: TGCAGCGTTGCAGCAGATCCTGCAACTAATGAAAAACTGTTTTTT. The rearrangement links TRBV29-1 to TRBJ1-4; no firm D call. This CDR3 spans 15 amino acids. Germline CDR1 is SQVTM and CDR2 is ANQGSEA. Trimming left V 4 bases short and J 0 bases short, with 12 bases between.